This entry features one T cell receptor (beta chain) sequence. Repertoires were generated with immunoSEQ multiplex PCR, while TCRdb's copy carries only in-frame clones and drops some. The table lists more than 120,000 clones, 75% to 90% of them singletons. The sample is drawn from a study of radiation and T cells in renal cell carcinoma. Time point: blood 4 weeks post-SBRT, at nephrectomy. Specified treatment: 15 Gy SBRT to primary tumor, nephrectomy 4 weeks later. V gave up 0 bases and J gave up 4 bases, with 17 bases separating them. Germline CDR1 reads SGHNT; CDR2 reads YYREEE (reference sequence). The CDR3 is 16 residues long.

V gene TRBV5-4 combines with J gene TRBJ2-7; possible D gene TRBD2, 7 bases. The receptor was derived from a woman in her forties or fifties with renal cell carcinoma. Here the sequenced sample was blood, taken from a patient whose treatment included radiotherapy and nephrectomy. The CDR3 nucleotides are TGTGCCAGCAGCTTGGACCCTGCGGCGGGGGCATACGAGCAGTACTTC. Protein: CASSLDPAAGAYEQYF.